A selection of T cell receptor beta chains follows, all from one sample in a study of T cell repertoires in cytomegalovirus infection. TCRdb independently ran MiXCR on the reads; one entry per CDR3 protein. This sample has 310,000 or so distinct CDR3 sequences, with about a quarter found just once. What was sequenced was PBMCs. The receptors were sampled from a human donor in good health (CMV status not recorded). Some clones in this sample may be carry-over from other donors' samples. CDR3s include the opening cysteine and the closing phenylalanine or tryptophan. A D gene is named only where the DNA matches it firmly. Part of the rows lack a size; the others show once, few, many or a class for expanded clones.

cdr3_aa: CSARDRLTSGRVNEQFF
cdr3_nt: TGCAGTGCTAGAGATAGGTTAACTAGCGGGAGAGTGAATGAGCAGTTCTTC
cdr3_length: 17
clone_size: few
d_call: TRBD2
v_call: TRBV20-1
j_call: TRBJ2-1

cdr3_aa: CASSQVRAGRQETQYF
cdr3_nt: TGCGCCAGCAGCCAAGTAAGGGCCGGCCGCCAGGAGACCCAGTACTTC
cdr3_length: 16
clone_size: NA
d_call: NA
v_call: TRBV4-1
j_call: TRBJ2-5

cdr3_aa: CASSTRLAGETQYF
cdr3_nt: TGTGCCAGCAGCACCAGACTAGCAGGAGAGACCCAGTACTTC
cdr3_length: 14
clone_size: NA
d_call: TRBD2
v_call: TRBV5-4
j_call: TRBJ2-5

cdr3_aa: CASGLEGGTEAFF
cdr3_nt: TGTGCTAGTGGTTTGGAAGGTGGCACTGAAGCTTTCTTT
cdr3_length: 13
clone_size: NA
d_call: NA
v_call: TRBV12-5
j_call: TRBJ1-1

cdr3_aa: CASTSGAGYYNEQFF
cdr3_nt: TGTGCCAGCACCTCGGGGGCAGGGTACTACAATGAGCAGTTCTTC
cdr3_length: 15
clone_size: NA
d_call: NA
v_call: TRBV11-2
j_call: TRBJ2-1

cdr3_aa: CATSDLGGPAYNEQFF
cdr3_nt: TGTGCCACCAGTGATTTGGGGGGGCCCGCCTACAATGAGCAGTTCTTC
cdr3_length: 16
clone_size: once
d_call: NA
v_call: TRBV24-1
j_call: TRBJ2-1

cdr3_aa: CSAWDWGYSGNTIYF
cdr3_nt: TGCAGTGCTTGGGATTGGGGATACTCTGGAAACACCATATATTTT
cdr3_length: 15
clone_size: NA
d_call: NA
v_call: TRBV20-1
j_call: TRBJ1-3

cdr3_aa: CASSPDGQKTQYF
cdr3_nt: TGTGCCAGCTCACCTGACGGGCAGAAGACCCAGTACTTC
cdr3_length: 13
clone_size: few
d_call: NA
v_call: TRBV18
j_call: TRBJ2-5

cdr3_aa: CASSLVLAGKNEQFF
cdr3_nt: TGCGCCAGCAGCTTAGTGCTAGCGGGAAAAAATGAGCAGTTCTTC
cdr3_length: 15
clone_size: NA
d_call: TRBD2
v_call: TRBV5-1
j_call: TRBJ2-1

cdr3_aa: CASSMGQLNQPQHF
cdr3_nt: TGTGCCAGCAGCATGGGACAGCTAAATCAGCCCCAGCATTTT
cdr3_length: 14
clone_size: many
d_call: TRBD1
v_call: TRBV13
j_call: TRBJ1-5

cdr3_aa: CASSAVPGLAAGELFF
cdr3_nt: TGTGCCAGCAGCGCCGTTCCGGGACTAGCGGCCGGGGAGCTGTTTTTT
cdr3_length: 16
clone_size: NA
d_call: TRBD2
v_call: TRBV7-8
j_call: TRBJ2-2

cdr3_aa: CASSISSSGSTGELFF
cdr3_nt: TGTGCCAGTAGTATTTCGTCTAGCGGCAGCACCGGGGAGCTGTTTTTT
cdr3_length: 16
clone_size: few
d_call: TRBD2
v_call: TRBV19
j_call: TRBJ2-2

cdr3_aa: CSAEGAGGSTDTQYF
cdr3_nt: TGCAGTGCCGAAGGAGCGGGGGGGAGCACAGATACGCAGTATTTT
cdr3_length: 15
clone_size: NA
d_call: TRBD2
v_call: TRBV20-1
j_call: TRBJ2-3

cdr3_aa: CASSKSGANVLTF
cdr3_nt: TGTGCCAGCAGTAAATCTGGGGCCAACGTCCTGACTTTC
cdr3_length: 13
clone_size: few
d_call: NA
v_call: TRBV6-2/TRBV6-3
j_call: TRBJ2-6

cdr3_aa: CASSFPSGGRLEETQYF
cdr3_nt: TGTGCCAGCAGCTTTCCTAGCGGGGGGCGGTTGGAAGAGACCCAGTACTTC
cdr3_length: 17
clone_size: NA
d_call: TRBD2
v_call: TRBV7-6
j_call: TRBJ2-5

cdr3_aa: CASSGWTMNTEAFF
cdr3_nt: TGTGCCAGCAGTGGATGGACCATGAACACTGAAGCTTTCTTT
cdr3_length: 14
clone_size: few
d_call: NA
v_call: TRBV2
j_call: TRBJ1-1

cdr3_aa: CATGRVDNEQFF
cdr3_nt: TGTGCCACCGGAAGGGTTGACAATGAGCAGTTCTTC
cdr3_length: 12
clone_size: NA
d_call: NA
v_call: TRBV15
j_call: TRBJ2-1

cdr3_aa: CASQRDATDTQYF
cdr3_nt: TGTGCCTCCCAACGGGACGCCACAGATACGCAGTATTTT
cdr3_length: 13
clone_size: NA
d_call: NA
v_call: TRBV19
j_call: TRBJ2-3

cdr3_aa: CASSLGTANNSPLHF
cdr3_nt: TGTGCCAGCAGCTTAGGGACGGCTAATAATTCACCCCTCCACTTT
cdr3_length: 15
clone_size: NA
d_call: NA
v_call: TRBV11-2
j_call: TRBJ1-6

cdr3_aa: CASTSGTTTDTQYF
cdr3_nt: TGTGCCAGCACCTCCGGGACGACAACAGATACGCAGTATTTT
cdr3_length: 14
clone_size: NA
d_call: NA
v_call: TRBV12-3/TRBV12-4
j_call: TRBJ2-3

cdr3_aa: CASSLAPNIGTSGGAQETQYF
cdr3_nt: TGTGCCAGCAGCTTAGCTCCAAACATTGGGACTAGCGGGGGGGCCCAAGAGACCCAGTACTTC
cdr3_length: 21
clone_size: many
d_call: TRBD2
v_call: TRBV7-2
j_call: TRBJ2-5

cdr3_aa: CASSYSPGQISGELFF
cdr3_nt: TGTGCCAGCAGTTACTCACCGGGACAGATCTCCGGGGAGCTGTTTTTT
cdr3_length: 16
clone_size: few
d_call: TRBD1
v_call: TRBV6-2/TRBV6-3
j_call: TRBJ2-2

cdr3_aa: CASSPQGYGTDTQYF
cdr3_nt: TGCGCCAGCAGCCCACAGGGTTACGGCACAGATACGCAGTATTTT
cdr3_length: 15
clone_size: few
d_call: NA
v_call: TRBV5-1
j_call: TRBJ2-3

cdr3_aa: CASSEGQNLKAFF
cdr3_nt: TGTGCCAGCAGTGAAGGACAGAACCTTAAAGCTTTCTTT
cdr3_length: 13
clone_size: few
d_call: NA
v_call: TRBV6-1
j_call: TRBJ1-1

cdr3_aa: CASRKGLAARTDTQYF
cdr3_nt: TGTGCCAGCAGGAAGGGACTAGCGGCTCGCACAGATACGCAGTATTTT
cdr3_length: 16
clone_size: NA
d_call: TRBD2
v_call: TRBV12-3/TRBV12-4
j_call: TRBJ2-3

cdr3_aa: CASSPAPGGYGYTF
cdr3_nt: TGTGCCAGCAGTCCGGCCCCCGGGGGCTATGGCTACACCTTC
cdr3_length: 14
clone_size: few
d_call: NA
v_call: TRBV12-3/TRBV12-4
j_call: TRBJ1-2

cdr3_aa: CASSLEARVAGELFF
cdr3_nt: TGTGCCAGCAGCTTAGAGGCCCGAGTAGCCGGGGAGCTGTTTTTT
cdr3_length: 15
clone_size: NA
d_call: NA
v_call: TRBV7-6
j_call: TRBJ2-2

cdr3_aa: CASSITGALSGNTIYF
cdr3_nt: TGTGCCAGCAGCATCACAGGGGCCCTCTCTGGAAACACCATATATTTT
cdr3_length: 16
clone_size: NA
d_call: TRBD1
v_call: TRBV7-2
j_call: TRBJ1-3

cdr3_aa: CASSLYGSSNAYEQYF
cdr3_nt: TGTGCCAGCAGCTTATATGGTAGCTCAAACGCCTACGAGCAGTACTTC
cdr3_length: 16
clone_size: many
d_call: NA
v_call: TRBV7-8
j_call: TRBJ2-7

cdr3_aa: CASSDPGNQPQHF
cdr3_nt: TGTGCCAGCAGTGACCCCGGCAATCAGCCCCAGCATTTT
cdr3_length: 13
clone_size: NA
d_call: NA
v_call: TRBV28
j_call: TRBJ1-5

cdr3_aa: CASSAQGAEQPQHF
cdr3_nt: TGTGCCAGCAGCGCACAGGGGGCAGAACAGCCCCAGCATTTT
cdr3_length: 14
clone_size: NA
d_call: TRBD1
v_call: TRBV2
j_call: TRBJ1-5

cdr3_aa: CASSESTRGYQETQYF
cdr3_nt: TGCGCCAGCAGTGAGTCGACTCGGGGATACCAAGAGACCCAGTACTTC
cdr3_length: 16
clone_size: NA
d_call: NA
v_call: TRBV10-1
j_call: TRBJ2-5

cdr3_aa: CASSLMNRGEQYF
cdr3_nt: TGTGCCAGCAGCTTAATGAACAGGGGCGAGCAGTACTTC
cdr3_length: 13
clone_size: NA
d_call: TRBD1
v_call: TRBV7-6
j_call: TRBJ2-7

cdr3_aa: CASTATGHQVEQYF
cdr3_nt: TGTGCCAGCACCGCGACAGGGCATCAGGTCGAGCAGTACTTC
cdr3_length: 14
clone_size: few
d_call: TRBD1
v_call: TRBV12-3/TRBV12-4
j_call: TRBJ2-7

cdr3_aa: CASSEYNKGSYEQYF
cdr3_nt: TGTGCCAGCAGTGAATATAACAAGGGCTCCTACGAGCAGTACTTC
cdr3_length: 15
clone_size: few
d_call: NA
v_call: TRBV25-1
j_call: TRBJ2-7

cdr3_aa: CASSGGLGYGYTF
cdr3_nt: TGCGCCAGCAGCGGGGGACTTGGGTATGGCTACACCTTC
cdr3_length: 13
clone_size: once
d_call: NA
v_call: TRBV5-1
j_call: TRBJ1-2

cdr3_aa: CSVVGQGSEAFF
cdr3_nt: TGCAGCGTCGTGGGACAGGGCTCTGAAGCTTTCTTT
cdr3_length: 12
clone_size: NA
d_call: TRBD1
v_call: TRBV29-1
j_call: TRBJ1-1

cdr3_aa: CASSLSGGRANEKLFF
cdr3_nt: TGTGCCAGCAGCTTATCTGGGGGTCGGGCTAATGAAAAACTGTTTTTT
cdr3_length: 16
clone_size: few
d_call: NA
v_call: TRBV7-9
j_call: TRBJ1-4

cdr3_aa: CASSLARSAWEETQYF
cdr3_nt: TGTGCCAGCAGCTTAGCAAGGTCGGCCTGGGAAGAGACCCAGTACTTC
cdr3_length: 16
clone_size: few
d_call: NA
v_call: TRBV7-6
j_call: TRBJ2-5

cdr3_aa: CASSFQAGGGGYTF
cdr3_nt: TGTGCCAGCAGTTTCCAGGCGGGTGGTGGTGGCTACACCTTC
cdr3_length: 14
clone_size: NA
d_call: NA
v_call: TRBV27
j_call: TRBJ1-2

cdr3_aa: CASSPQGSGEGYTF
cdr3_nt: TGTGCCAGCAGCCCTCAAGGGTCAGGGGAGGGCTACACCTTC
cdr3_length: 14
clone_size: many
d_call: NA
v_call: TRBV7-2
j_call: TRBJ1-2

cdr3_aa: CASSPSASGANVLTF
cdr3_nt: TGTGCCAGCAGTCCGAGCGCCTCTGGGGCCAACGTCCTGACTTTC
cdr3_length: 15
clone_size: few
d_call: NA
v_call: TRBV27
j_call: TRBJ2-6